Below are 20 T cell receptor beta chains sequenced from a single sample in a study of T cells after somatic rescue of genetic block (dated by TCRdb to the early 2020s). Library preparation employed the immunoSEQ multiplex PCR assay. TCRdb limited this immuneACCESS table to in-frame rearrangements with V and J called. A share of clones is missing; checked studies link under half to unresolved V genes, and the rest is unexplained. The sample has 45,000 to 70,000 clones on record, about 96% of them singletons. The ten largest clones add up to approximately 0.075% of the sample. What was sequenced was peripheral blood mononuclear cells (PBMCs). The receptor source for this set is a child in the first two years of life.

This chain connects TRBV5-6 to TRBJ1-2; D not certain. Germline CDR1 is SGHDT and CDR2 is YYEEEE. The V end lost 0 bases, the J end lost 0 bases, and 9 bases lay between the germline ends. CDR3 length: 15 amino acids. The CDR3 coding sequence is TGTGCCAGCAGCTTGGAGCGGGCTGCTAACTATGGCTACACCTTC. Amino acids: CASSLERAANYGYTF.

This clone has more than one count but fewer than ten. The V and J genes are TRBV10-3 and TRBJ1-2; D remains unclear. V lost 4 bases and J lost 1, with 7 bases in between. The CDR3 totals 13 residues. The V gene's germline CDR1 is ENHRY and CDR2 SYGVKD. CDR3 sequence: CAISGSVNYGYTF. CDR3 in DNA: TGTGCCATCAGTGGATCAGTTAACTATGGCTACACCTTC.

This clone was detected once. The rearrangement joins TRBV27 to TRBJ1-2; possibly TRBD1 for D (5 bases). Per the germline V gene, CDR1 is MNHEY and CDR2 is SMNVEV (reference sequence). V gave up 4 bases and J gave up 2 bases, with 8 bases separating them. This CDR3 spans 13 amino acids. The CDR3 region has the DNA TGTGCCAGCAGTTCAAACAGGAACTATGGCTACACCTTC. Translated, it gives CASSSNRNYGYTF.

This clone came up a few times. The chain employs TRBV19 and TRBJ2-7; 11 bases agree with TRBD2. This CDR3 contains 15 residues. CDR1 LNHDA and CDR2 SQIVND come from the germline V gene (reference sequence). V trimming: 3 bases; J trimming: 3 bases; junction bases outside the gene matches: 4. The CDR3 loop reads CASSMAGTSGYEQYF. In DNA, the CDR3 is TGTGCCAGTAGTATGGCCGGGACTAGCGGCTACGAGCAGTACTTC.

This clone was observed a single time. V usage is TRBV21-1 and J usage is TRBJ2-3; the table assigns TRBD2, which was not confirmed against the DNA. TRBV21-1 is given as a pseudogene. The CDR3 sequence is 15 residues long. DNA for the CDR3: TGTGCCAGCAGCAAAGCCCCCTGTAGCACAGATACGCAGTATTTT. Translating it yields CASSKAPCSTDTQYF.

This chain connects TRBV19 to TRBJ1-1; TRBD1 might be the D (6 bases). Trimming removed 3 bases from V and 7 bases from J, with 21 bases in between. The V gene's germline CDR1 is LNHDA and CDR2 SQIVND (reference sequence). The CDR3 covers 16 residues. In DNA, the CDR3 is TGTGCCAGTAGTATGATCGGGGGCAGGAGTTCGGATGAAGCTTTCTTT. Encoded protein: CASSMIGGRSSDEAFF.

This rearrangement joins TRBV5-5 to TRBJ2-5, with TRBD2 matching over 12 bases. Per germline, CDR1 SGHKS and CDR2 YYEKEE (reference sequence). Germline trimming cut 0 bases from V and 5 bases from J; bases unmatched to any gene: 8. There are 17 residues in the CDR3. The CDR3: CASSLGASGRAWETQYF. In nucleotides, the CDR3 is TGTGCCAGCAGCTTGGGGGCTAGCGGGAGGGCCTGGGAGACCCAGTACTTC.

Here the CDR3 reads CASSNPLPGLAIEQYF. DNA of the CDR3: TGCGCCAGCAGCAACCCCCTACCGGGACTAGCAATCGAGCAGTACTTC. The J gene is TRBJ2-7, the V gene TRBV10-1, with 9 nucleotides matching TRBD2. Per germline, CDR1 WNHNN and CDR2 SYGVQD (reference sequence). The CDR3 consists of 16 residues. Germline trimming cut 6 bases from V and 6 bases from J; bases unmatched to any gene: 15.

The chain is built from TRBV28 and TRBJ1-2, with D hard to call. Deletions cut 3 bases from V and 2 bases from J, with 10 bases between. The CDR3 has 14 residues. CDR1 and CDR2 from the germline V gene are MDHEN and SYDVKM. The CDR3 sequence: CASSFPDSNYGYTF. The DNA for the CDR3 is TGTGCCAGCAGTTTTCCGGACTCAAACTATGGCTACACCTTC.

Written as DNA, the CDR3 is TGTGCCAGCAGCCAAGCTAGCGGGACCGGGGAGCTGTTTTTT. Amino acids: CASSQASGTGELFF. V and J are TRBV4-2 and TRBJ2-2; 8 nucleotides agree with TRBD2. Germline V gives CDR1 LGHNA, CDR2 YNFKEQ. Trimming cost V 1 base and J 5 bases; bases outside gene matches: 0. This CDR3 is 14 amino acids long.

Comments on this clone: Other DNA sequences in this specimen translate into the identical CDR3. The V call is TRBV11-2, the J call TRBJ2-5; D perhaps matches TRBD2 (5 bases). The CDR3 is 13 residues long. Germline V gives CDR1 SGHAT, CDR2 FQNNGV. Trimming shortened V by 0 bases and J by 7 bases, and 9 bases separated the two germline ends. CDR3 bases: TGTGCCAGCAGCTTAGAGGGAGAGGGGACCCAGTACTTC. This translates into CASSLEGEGTQYF.

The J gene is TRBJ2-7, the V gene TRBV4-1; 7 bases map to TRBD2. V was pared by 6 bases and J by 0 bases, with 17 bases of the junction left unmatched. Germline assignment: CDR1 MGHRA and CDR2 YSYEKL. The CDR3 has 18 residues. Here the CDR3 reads CASSDWPPGSGFSYEQYF. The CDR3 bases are TGCGCCAGCAGTGACTGGCCCCCAGGTAGCGGGTTCTCCTACGAGCAGTACTTC.

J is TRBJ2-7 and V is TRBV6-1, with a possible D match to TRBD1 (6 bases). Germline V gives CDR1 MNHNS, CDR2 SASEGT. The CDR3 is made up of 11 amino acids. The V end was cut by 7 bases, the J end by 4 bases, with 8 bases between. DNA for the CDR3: TGTGCCAGCACCCAGGGGTACGAGCAGTACTTC. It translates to CASTQGYEQYF.

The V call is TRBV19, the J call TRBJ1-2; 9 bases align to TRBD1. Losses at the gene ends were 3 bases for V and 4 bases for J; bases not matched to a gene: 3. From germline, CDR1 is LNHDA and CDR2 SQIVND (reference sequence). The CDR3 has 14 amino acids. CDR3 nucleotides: TGTGCCAGTAGTATGCTGACAGGGGGCTATGGCTACACCTTC. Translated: CASSMLTGGYGYTF. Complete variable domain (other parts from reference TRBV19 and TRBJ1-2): DGGITQSPKYLFRKEGQNVTLSCEQNLNHDAMYWYRQDPGQGLRLIYYSQIVNDFQKGDIAEGYSVSREKKESFPLTVTSAQKNPTAFYLCASSMLTGGYGYTFGSGTRLTVV.

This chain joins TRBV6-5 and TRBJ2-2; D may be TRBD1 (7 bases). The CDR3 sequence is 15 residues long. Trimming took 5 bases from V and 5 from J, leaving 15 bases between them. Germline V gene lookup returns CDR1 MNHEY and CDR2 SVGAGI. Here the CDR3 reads CASSRGLATTGELFF. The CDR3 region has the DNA TGTGCCAGCAGTAGGGGGCTAGCGACGACCGGGGAGCTGTTTTTT.

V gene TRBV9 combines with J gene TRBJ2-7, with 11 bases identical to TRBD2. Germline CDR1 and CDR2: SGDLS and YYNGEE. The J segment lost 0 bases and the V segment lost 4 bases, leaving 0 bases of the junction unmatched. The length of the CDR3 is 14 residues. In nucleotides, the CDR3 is TGTGCCAGCAGCACTAGCGGGAGCTCCTACGAGCAGTACTTC. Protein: CASSTSGSSYEQYF.

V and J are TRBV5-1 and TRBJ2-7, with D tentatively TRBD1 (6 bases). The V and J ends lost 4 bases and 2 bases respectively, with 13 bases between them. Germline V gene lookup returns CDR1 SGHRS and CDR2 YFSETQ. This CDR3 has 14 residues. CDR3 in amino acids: CASSSTGFPYEQYF. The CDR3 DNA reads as TGCGCCAGCAGCAGCACAGGGTTCCCCTACGAGCAGTACTTC.

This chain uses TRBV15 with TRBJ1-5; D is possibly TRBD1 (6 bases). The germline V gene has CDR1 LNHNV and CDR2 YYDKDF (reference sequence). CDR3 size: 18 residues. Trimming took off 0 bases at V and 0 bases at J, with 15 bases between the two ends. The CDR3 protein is CATSRDHRTVDSNQPQHF. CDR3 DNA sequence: TGTGCCACCAGCAGAGATCATCGGACAGTTGATAGCAATCAGCCCCAGCATTTT.

CDR3 region: CASSARDRGYEQYF. CDR3 nucleotides: TGTGCCAGCAGCGCCCGGGACAGGGGCTACGAGCAGTACTTC. The gene calls are TRBV7-2 and TRBJ2-7; 10 bases map to TRBD1. The germline gives CDR1 SGHTA, CDR2 FQGNSA. There are 14 residues in the CDR3. Losses at the gene ends were 5 bases for V and 3 bases for J; bases not matched to a gene: 4.

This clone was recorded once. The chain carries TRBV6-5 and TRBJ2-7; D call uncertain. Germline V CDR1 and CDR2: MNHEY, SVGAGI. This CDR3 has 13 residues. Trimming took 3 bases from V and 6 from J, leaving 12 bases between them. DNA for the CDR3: TGTGCCAGCAGTTATGAGCGAATTGGCGAGCAGTACTTC. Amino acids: CASSYERIGEQYF.